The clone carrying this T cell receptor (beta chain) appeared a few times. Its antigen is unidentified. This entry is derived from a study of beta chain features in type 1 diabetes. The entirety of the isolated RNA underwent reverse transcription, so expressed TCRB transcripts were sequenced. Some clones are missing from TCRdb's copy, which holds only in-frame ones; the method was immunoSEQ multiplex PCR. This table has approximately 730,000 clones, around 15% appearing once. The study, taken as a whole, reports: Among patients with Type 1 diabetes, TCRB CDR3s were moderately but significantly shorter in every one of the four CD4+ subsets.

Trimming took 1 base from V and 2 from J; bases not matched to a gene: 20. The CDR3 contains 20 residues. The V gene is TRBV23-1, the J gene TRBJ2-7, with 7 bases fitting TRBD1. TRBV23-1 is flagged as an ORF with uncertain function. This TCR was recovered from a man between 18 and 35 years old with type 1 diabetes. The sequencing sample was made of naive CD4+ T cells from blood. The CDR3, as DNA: TGCGCCAGCAGTCAATTTCATAGGGACCGAGACAGGGATTTTACCTACGAGCAGTACTTC. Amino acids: CASSQFHRDRDRDFTYEQYF.